Listed below are T cell receptor beta chains from one sample, sequenced in a study of regulatory and conventional T cells in RAG deficiency. Profiling relied on immunoSEQ multiplex PCR, and the TCRdb table lists in-frame clones only, not all of them. The data hold tens of thousands of clones, with about 90% observed a single time. The sample was also reused in another study, on regulatory T cells.

The sample taken for sequencing was CD4+ effector T cells sorted from blood. These receptors were taken from a human donor in good health. CDR3s leave out the opening cysteine and the closing phenylalanine or tryptophan.

cdr3_aa v_call
ASSPHRDGEAF TRBV7-9
ASSTKGGANVLT TRBV7-3
ASSNAPYSNQPQH TRBV2
AWSVLSALNEKLF TRBV30
AISESEGQSETQY TRBV10-3
ASSPRGGEAF TRBV18
ASSDSGTATYEQY TRBV7-2
ASSPRVEADTQY TRBV5-4
ASTYINNSPLH TRBV7-9
ASSLLDRDRHGYT TRBV5-6
ASNQGPTYNEQF TRBV2
SGTGAGTEAF TRBV29-1
ASTSGISYGYT TRBV7-9
ASSSGVRTDTQY TRBV18
ASRVGVTGNTIY TRBV6-5
ARSLPGPRDWAEAF TRBV7-5
ASSIMFSAQETQY TRBV19
ASSDPPQGASGNTIY TRBV6-4
ASSMGLNNEKLF TRBV19
ASSLGSSTGELF TRBV7-7
ASSPSVEGPEEKLF TRBV18
ASSLLGQGTRQPQH TRBV27
ATIRERATDTQY TRBV6-1
AWSVPGAAGTEAF TRBV30
ASSAQDTPPYEQY TRBV9
ASSVAGIANYGYT TRBV2
ASVPLGEKGYT TRBV2
ASSAGTTTDTQY TRBV9